The 3 T cell receptor beta chains given below trace back to one sample, sequenced in a study of response to subunit inactivated influenza vaccine. TCRdb analysed the RT-PCR reads with MiXCR anew, one entry per CDR3 protein. There are under 850,000 distinct CDR3 sequences in the sample; around 20% occur only once, and approximately 11% lies in the top ten. The material sequenced was PBMCs from blood, taken about 5 days after vaccination. All receptors derive from a man aged 45-60 years who received an inactivated influenza vaccine.

V gene TRBV7-9 combines with J gene TRBJ2-7; a weak D match, TRBD1 (5 bases). V dropped 2 bases and J dropped 5 bases, with 13 bases sitting between them. Germline values: CDR1 SEHNR, CDR2 FQNEAQ (reference sequence). The CDR3 loop spans 14 amino acids. The CDR3 nucleotides read TGTGCCAGCAGCTTAAGCAGGGAAATCAACGAGCAGTACTTC. Amino acid sequence: CASSLSREINEQYF.

Only a few counts were recorded for this clonotype. J is TRBJ1-5 and V is TRBV28, with D hard to call. Germline V CDR1 and CDR2: MDHEN, SYDVKM. Trimming shortened V by 4 bases and J by 6 bases, and 28 bases separated the two germline ends. The CDR3 totals 19 residues. The CDR3 is CASSWALSPNTIVRQPQHF. For the CDR3, the DNA is TGTGCCAGCAGTTGGGCTCTGTCGCCGAACACCATAGTGCGTCAGCCCCAGCATTTT. Drawing the rest from reference TRBV28 and TRBJ1-5, the complete variable domain is DVKVTQSSRYLVKRTGEKVFLECVQDMDHENMFWYRQDPGLGLRLIYFSYDVKMKEKGDIPEGYSVSREKKERFSLILESASTNQTSMYLCASSWALSPNTIVRQPQHFGDGTRLSIL.

The chain has TRBV7-2 and TRBJ2-7; 8 bases match TRBD1. The CDR3 is 13 residues long. Losses at the gene ends were 7 bases for V and 4 bases for J; bases not matched to a gene: 6. From germline, CDR1 is SGHTA and CDR2 FQGNSA. This CDR3 is CASTQGAPYEQYF. CDR3 in DNA: TGTGCCAGCACCCAGGGGGCACCTTACGAGCAGTACTTC.